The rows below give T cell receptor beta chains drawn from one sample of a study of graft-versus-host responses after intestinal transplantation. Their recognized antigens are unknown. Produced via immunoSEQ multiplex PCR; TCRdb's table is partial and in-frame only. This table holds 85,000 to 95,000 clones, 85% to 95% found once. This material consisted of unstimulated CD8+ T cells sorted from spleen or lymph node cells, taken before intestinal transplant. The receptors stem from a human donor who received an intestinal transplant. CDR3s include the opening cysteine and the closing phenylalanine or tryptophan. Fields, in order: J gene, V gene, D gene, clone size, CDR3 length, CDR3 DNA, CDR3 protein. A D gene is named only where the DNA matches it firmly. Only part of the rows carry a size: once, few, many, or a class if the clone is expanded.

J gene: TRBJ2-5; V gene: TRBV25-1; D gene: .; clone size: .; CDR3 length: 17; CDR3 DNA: TGTGCCAGCAGTGAATCCCTCGGGGAGCTGAGAGGGGAGACCCAGTACTTC; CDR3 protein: CASSESLGELRGETQYF
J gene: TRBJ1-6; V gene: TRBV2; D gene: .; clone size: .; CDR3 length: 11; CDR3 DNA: TGTGCCAGCAGTGAAACTCGAACCCTCCACTTT; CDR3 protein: CASSETRTLHF
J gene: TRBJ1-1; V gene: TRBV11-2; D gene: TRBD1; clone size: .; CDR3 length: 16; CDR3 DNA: TGTGCCAGCAGCTTAGGGAGGGATATGGGGACAGGCACAGCTTTCTTT; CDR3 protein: CASSLGRDMGTGTAFF
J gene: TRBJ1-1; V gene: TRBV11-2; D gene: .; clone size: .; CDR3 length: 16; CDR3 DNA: TGTGCCAGCAGCTTTCATAATGTCTTGAGTGACACTGAAGCTTTCTTT; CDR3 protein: CASSFHNVLSDTEAFF
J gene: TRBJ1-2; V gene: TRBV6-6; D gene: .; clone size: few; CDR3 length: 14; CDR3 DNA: TGTGCCAGCGCTTCCCCAGGGGCGAACTATGGCTACACCTTC; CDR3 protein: CASASPGANYGYTF
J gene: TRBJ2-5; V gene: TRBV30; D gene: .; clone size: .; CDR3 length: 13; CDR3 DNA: TGTGCGATGATAAGGGGGGAGGGAGAGACCCAGTACTTC; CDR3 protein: CAMIRGEGETQYF
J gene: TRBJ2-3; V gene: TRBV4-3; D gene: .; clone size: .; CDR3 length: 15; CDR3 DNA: TGCGCCAGCAGCCAAGATTCGGGGTCCAGGGATACGCAGTATTTT; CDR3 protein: CASSQDSGSRDTQYF
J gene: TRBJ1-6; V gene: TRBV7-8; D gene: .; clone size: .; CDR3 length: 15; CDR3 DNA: TGTGCCAGCAGCTCCACACAGCTGTCTAATTCACCCCTCCACTTT; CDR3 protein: CASSSTQLSNSPLHF
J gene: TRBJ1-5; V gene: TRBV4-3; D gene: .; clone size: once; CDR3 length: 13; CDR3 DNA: TGCGCCAGCAGCCAAGACAGGGGTCAGCCCCAGCATTTT; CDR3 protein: CASSQDRGQPQHF
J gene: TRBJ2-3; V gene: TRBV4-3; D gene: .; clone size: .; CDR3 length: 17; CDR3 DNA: TGCGCCAGCAGCCAAGAGATTCGGCAGGGCAGCACAGATACGCAGTATTTT; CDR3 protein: CASSQEIRQGSTDTQYF
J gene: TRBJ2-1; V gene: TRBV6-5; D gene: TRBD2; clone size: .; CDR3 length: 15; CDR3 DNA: TGTGCCAGCAGAACAACTAGCGGGTCCTACAATGAGCAGTTCTTC; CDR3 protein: CASRTTSGSYNEQFF
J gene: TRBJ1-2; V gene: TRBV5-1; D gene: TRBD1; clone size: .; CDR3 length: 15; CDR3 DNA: TGCGCCAGCAGCTTGGAAGGGGGACAGATATATGGCTACACCTTC; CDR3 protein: CASSLEGGQIYGYTF
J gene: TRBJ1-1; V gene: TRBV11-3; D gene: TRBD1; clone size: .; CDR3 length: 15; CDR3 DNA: TGTGCCAGCAGCTTCGACAGGGGGCCGAACACTGAAGCTTTCTTT; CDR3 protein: CASSFDRGPNTEAFF
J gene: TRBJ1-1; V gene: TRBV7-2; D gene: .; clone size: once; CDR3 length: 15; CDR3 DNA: TGTGCCAGCAGCTTCGTGTGGGGGGAAGACACTGAAGCTTTCTTT; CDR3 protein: CASSFVWGEDTEAFF
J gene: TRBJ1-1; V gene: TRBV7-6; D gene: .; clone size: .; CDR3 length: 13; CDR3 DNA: TGTGCCAGCAGCTTGCTCTCCCCGGGTGAAGCTTTCTTT; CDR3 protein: CASSLLSPGEAFF
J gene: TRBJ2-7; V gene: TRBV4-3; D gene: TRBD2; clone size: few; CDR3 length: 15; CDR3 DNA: TGCGCCAGCAGCCAAGATATAGCGGGCCTCTACGAGCAGTACTTC; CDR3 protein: CASSQDIAGLYEQYF
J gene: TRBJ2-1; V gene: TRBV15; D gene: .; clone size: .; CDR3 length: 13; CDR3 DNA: TGTGCCACCAGCAGAGAAGCGATGGATGAGCAGTTCTTC; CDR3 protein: CATSREAMDEQFF
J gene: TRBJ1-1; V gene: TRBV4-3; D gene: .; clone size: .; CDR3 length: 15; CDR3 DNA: TGCGCCAGCAGCCTATCCCGGACAGCCAACACTGAAGCTTTCTTT; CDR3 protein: CASSLSRTANTEAFF
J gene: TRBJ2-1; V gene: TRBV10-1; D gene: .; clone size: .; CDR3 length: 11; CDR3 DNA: TGCGCCAGCGGCGCCGGGGGTGAGCAGTTCTTC; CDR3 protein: CASGAGGEQFF
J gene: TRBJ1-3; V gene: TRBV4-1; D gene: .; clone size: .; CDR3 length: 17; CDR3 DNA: TGCGCCAGCAGCCAAGCCCCCCTCGGGAGCTCGGGAAACACCATATATTTT; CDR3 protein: CASSQAPLGSSGNTIYF
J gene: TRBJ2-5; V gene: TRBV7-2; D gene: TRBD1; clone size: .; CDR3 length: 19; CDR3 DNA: TGTGCCAGCAGTTTAAATAGAGTATTGACACGGACAGGGCTGGAGACCCAGTACTTC; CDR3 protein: CASSLNRVLTRTGLETQYF
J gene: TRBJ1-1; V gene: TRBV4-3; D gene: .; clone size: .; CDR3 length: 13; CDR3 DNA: TGCGCCAGCAGCCAAGATCCGGTATCTGAAGCTTTCTTT; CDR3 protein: CASSQDPVSEAFF
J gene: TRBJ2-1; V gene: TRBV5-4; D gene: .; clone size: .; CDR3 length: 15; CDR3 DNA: TGTGCCAGCAGCTTTGGGGACTCCTTATACAATGAGCAGTTCTTC; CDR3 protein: CASSFGDSLYNEQFF
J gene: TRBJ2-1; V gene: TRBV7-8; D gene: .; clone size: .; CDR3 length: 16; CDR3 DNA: TGTGCCAGCAGCCTAGGGGGAACAGGAAACAACAATGAGCAGTTCTTC; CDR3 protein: CASSLGGTGNNNEQFF
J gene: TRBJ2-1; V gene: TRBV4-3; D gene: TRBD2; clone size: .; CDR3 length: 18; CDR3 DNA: TGCGCCAGCACCCAGGGGACTAGCGGGGGGAGCTCCTACAATGAGCAGTTCTTC; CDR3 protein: CASTQGTSGGSSYNEQFF
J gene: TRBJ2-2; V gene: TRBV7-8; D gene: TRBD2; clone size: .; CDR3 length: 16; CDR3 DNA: TGTGCCAGCGGCGAGGTGCTAGCGGCGAACACCGGGGAGCTGTTTTTT; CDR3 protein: CASGEVLAANTGELFF
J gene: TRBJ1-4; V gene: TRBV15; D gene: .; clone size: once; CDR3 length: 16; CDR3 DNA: TGTGCCACCAGCAGAGTATATGGTGTGGGAGGTGAAAAACTGTTTTTT; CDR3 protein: CATSRVYGVGGEKLFF
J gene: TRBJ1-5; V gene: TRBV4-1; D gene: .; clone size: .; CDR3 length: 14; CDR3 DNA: TGCGCCAGCAGCCATGGACAGTCCAATCAGCCCCAGCATTTT; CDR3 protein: CASSHGQSNQPQHF
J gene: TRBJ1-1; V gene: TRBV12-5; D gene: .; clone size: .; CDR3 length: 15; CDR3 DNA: TGTGCTAGTGGCCTGGGGGCTTCAGGGTTCACTGAAGCTTTCTTT; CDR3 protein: CASGLGASGFTEAFF
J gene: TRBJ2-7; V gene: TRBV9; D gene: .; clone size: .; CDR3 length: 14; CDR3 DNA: TGTGCCAGCAGCAGCACTAGCCTCGGGTACGAGCAGTACTTC; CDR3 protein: CASSSTSLGYEQYF
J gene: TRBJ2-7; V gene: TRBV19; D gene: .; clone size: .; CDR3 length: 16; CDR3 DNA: TGTGCCAGTAGTATAGTCCTACTGACAGGTAGCTACGAGCAGTACTTC; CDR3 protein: CASSIVLLTGSYEQYF
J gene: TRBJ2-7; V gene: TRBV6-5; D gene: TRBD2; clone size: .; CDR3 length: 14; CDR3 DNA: TGTGCCAGCAGTTACGACGGGGGGGCAGGGGAGCAGTACTTC; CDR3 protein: CASSYDGGAGEQYF
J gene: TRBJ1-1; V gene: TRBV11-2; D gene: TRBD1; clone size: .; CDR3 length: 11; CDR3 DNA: TGTGCCAGCAGCCTGGACAGGGAAGCTTTCTTT; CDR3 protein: CASSLDREAFF
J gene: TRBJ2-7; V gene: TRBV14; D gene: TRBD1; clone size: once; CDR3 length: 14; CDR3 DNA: TGTGCCAGCAGCCTGGGACAGGGGGACTACGAGCAGTACTTC; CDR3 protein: CASSLGQGDYEQYF
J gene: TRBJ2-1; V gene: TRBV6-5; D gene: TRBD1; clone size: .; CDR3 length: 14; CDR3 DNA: TGTGCCAGCAGTCTGGGACAGGGGGCCGTTGAGCAGTTCTTC; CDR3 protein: CASSLGQGAVEQFF
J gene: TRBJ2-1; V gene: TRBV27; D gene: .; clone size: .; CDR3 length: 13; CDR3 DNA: TGTGCCAGCAATACATCCTCCTACAATGAGCAGTTCTTC; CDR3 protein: CASNTSSYNEQFF
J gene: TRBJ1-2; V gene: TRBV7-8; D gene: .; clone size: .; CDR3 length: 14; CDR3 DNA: TGTGCCAGCAGCTTAGCGTCCTCTAACTATGGCTACACCTTC; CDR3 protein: CASSLASSNYGYTF
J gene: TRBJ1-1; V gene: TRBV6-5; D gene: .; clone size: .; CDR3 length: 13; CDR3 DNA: TGTGCCAGCAGTTACTCGCGGGGCACTGAAGCTTTCTTT; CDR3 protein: CASSYSRGTEAFF
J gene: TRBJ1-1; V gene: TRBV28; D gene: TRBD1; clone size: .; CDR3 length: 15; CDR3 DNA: TGTGCCAGCAGTCCGGACAGGGAGGGTATGGCTGAAGCTTTCTTT; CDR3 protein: CASSPDREGMAEAFF
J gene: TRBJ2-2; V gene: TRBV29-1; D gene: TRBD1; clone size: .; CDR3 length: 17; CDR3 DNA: TGCAGCGCAAAGCACCGAGACAGGGGAGGAGGCACCGGGGAGCTGTTTTTT; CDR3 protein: CSAKHRDRGGGTGELFF
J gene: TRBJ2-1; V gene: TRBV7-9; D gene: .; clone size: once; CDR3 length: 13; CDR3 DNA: TGTGCCAGCAGCTCCCTGACAGGCAATGAGCAGTTCTTC; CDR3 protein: CASSSLTGNEQFF
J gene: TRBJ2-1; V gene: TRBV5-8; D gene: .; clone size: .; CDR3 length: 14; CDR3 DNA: TGTGCCAGCAGCTTGGCCGGGGATTACAATGAGCAGTTCTTC; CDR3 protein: CASSLAGDYNEQFF
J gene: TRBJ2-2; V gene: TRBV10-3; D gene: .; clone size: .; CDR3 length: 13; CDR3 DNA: TGTGCCATCCTGGCAGGGAACACCGGGGAGCTGTTTTTT; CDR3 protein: CAILAGNTGELFF
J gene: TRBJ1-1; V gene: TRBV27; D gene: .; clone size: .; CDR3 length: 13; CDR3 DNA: TGTGCCAGCAGACTCGGGACTTCCACTGAAGCTTTCTTT; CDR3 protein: CASRLGTSTEAFF
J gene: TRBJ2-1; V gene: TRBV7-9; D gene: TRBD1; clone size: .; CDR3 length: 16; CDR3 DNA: TGTGCCAGCAGCTTATCGTGGCAGGGGGAATACAATGAGCAGTTCTTC; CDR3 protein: CASSLSWQGEYNEQFF
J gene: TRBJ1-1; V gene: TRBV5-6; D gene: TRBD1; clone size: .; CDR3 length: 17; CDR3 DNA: TGTGCCAGCAGCGCGGGGGTTAACAGGGGGCGGTGGACTGAAGCTTTCTTT; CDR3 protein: CASSAGVNRGRWTEAFF
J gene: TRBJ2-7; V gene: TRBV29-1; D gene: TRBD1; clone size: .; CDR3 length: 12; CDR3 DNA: TGCAGCGTCGCAGGGGGCGCCTACGAGCAGTACTTC; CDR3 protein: CSVAGGAYEQYF